The clone carrying this T cell receptor beta chain has only a few counts. Its cognate antigen is unknown. Via MiXCR, TCRdb re-called the 5' RACE reads, giving one row per CDR3 protein. The sample lists about 320,000 distinct CDR3 sequences; 14% were seen once. This CDR3 has 12 residues. V dropped 2 bases and J dropped 2 bases, with 5 bases sitting between them. Germline V gives CDR1 DFQATT, CDR2 SNEGSKA (reference sequence). These data come from a study of T-cell memory formation after mild COVID-19. Whole-study results and caveats: CM and EM subsets held most contracting CD4+ clones; EMRA held CD8+ ones.

The receptor was isolated from a man younger than 30 who had mild COVID-19 (a few samples of this study predate the infection). Cell type and time point are not known. The chain couples TRBV20-1 to TRBJ2-3, with unresolved D. Sequenced material: PBMCs or a T cell subset sorted from them (not recorded which). CDR3 in DNA: TGCAGTGCTAGATCATACACAGATACGCAGTATTTT. The encoded protein is CSARSYTDTQYF.